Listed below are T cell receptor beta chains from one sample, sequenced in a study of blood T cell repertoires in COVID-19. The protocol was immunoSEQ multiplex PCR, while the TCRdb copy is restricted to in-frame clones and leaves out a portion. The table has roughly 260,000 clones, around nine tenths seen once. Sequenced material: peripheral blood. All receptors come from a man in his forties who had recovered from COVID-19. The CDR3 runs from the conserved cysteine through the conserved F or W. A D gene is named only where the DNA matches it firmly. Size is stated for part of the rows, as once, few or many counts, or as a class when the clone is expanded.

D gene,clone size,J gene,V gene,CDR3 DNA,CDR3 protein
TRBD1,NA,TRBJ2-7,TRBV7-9,TGTGCCAGCAGCTTAGCCGGGACAGGGCCCGAGCAGTACTTC,CASSLAGTGPEQYF
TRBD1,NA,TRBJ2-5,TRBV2,TGTGCCAGCATTTTCGGGACAGGGGCAGAGACCCAGTACTTC,CASIFGTGAETQYF
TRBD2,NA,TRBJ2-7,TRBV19,TGTGCCAGTAGTATAGGAGGACTAGCTGCCTACGAGCAGTACTTC,CASSIGGLAAYEQYF
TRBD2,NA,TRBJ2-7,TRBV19,TGTGCCAGTAGTTTTGAGCGGGGGGCCTCCTACGAGCAGTACTTC,CASSFERGASYEQYF
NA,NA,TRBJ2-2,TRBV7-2,TGTGCCAGCAGCTTACAGGGGACGCTCACAAACACCGGGGAGCTGTTTTTT,CASSLQGTLTNTGELFF
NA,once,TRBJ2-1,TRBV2,TGTGCCAGCAGCCCTTACGGGGAGTCCTACAATGAGCAGTTCTTC,CASSPYGESYNEQFF
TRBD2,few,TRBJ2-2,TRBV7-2,TGTGCCAGCAGCTCCATAGCGGGGCACACCGGGGAGCTGTTTTTT,CASSSIAGHTGELFF
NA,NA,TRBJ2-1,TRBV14,TGTGCCAGCAGCTTCCGCGCAGAGCAGTTCTTC,CASSFRAEQFF
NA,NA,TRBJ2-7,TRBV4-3,TGCGCCAGCAGCCAAGATTCTGGGCTGAGCTCCTACGAGCAGTACTTC,CASSQDSGLSSYEQYF
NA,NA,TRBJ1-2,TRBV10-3,TGTGCCATCCAGCTACATCGACAGGATGGCTACACCTTC,CAIQLHRQDGYTF
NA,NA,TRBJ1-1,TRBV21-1,TGTGCCAGCAGCAAAATGGGACAGGGGGGGGACTTGGAAGCTTTCTTT,CASSKMGQGGDLEAFF
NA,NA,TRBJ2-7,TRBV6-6,TGTGCCAGCAGTTACTCTGCTCCGGGGTACGAGCAGTACTTC,CASSYSAPGYEQYF
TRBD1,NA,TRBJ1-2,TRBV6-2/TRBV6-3,TGTGCCAGCAGCCGACCGGCCACCAGGACTGGACAGGCACGAGGCTACACCTTC,CASSRPATRTGQARGYTF
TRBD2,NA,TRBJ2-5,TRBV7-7,TGTGCCAGCAGCTTAGTCGGGACTAGTGGCGGAGAGACCCAGTACTTC,CASSLVGTSGGETQYF
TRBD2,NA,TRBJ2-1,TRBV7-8,TGTGCCAGCAGCTTAATTGCCGGGGGGGGTGTCTACAATGAGCAGTTCTTC,CASSLIAGGGVYNEQFF
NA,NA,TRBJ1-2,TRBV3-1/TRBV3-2,TGTGCCAGCAGCCAAGACCCGACAACTAACTATGGCTACACCTTC,CASSQDPTTNYGYTF
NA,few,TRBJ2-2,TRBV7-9,TGTGCCAGCAGCTTAGCCCGGGACACTAGCGGGGAGCTGTTTTTT,CASSLARDTSGELFF
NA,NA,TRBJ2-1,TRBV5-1,TGCGCCAGCAGCTGGAATAGAAATAGCCGAAACACCTACAATGAGCAGTTCTTC,CASSWNRNSRNTYNEQFF
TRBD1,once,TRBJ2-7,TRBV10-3,TGTGCCATCAGGGAGGACAGGGGGCTCTCCTACGAGCAGTACTTC,CAIREDRGLSYEQYF
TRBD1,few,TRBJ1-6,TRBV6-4,TGTGCCAGCAGTGAGGAGGGGACAGGATCTATGCCCCTCCACTTT,CASSEEGTGSMPLHF
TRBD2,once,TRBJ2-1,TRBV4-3,TGCGCCAGCAGCCAAGATTGGAGAGCGGGGGGGCGGAATGAGCAGTTCTTC,CASSQDWRAGGRNEQFF
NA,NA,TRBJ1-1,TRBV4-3,TGCGCCAGCAGCCCTTCGGGTACAGGGAATATTTTCTTT,CASSPSGTGNIFF
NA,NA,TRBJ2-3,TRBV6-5,TGTGCCAGCACCTACGTTGGTACGCAGTATTTT,CASTYVGTQYF
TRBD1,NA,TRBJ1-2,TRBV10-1,TGCGCCAGCAGATACAGGGGCTATGGCTACACCTTC,CASRYRGYGYTF
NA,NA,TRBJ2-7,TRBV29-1,TGCAGCGTTGAGCGGTCCAGCGGGCAGTACTTC,CSVERSSGQYF
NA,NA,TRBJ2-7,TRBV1,TGCACCAGCAGCACCAGCCGGGACTCTCACGAGCAGTACTTC,CTSSTSRDSHEQYF
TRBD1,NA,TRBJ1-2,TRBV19,TGTGCCAGTAGTGAGGACAGGGTCTATGGCTACACCTTC,CASSEDRVYGYTF
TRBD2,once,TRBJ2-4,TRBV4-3,TGCGCCAGCAGCCAAGAATCGGGGGGAGGAGGAAACATTCAGTACTTC,CASSQESGGGGNIQYF
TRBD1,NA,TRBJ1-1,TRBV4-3,TGCGCCAGCAGCCACAGACGACAGGGGCGAGGGACTGAAGCTTTCTTT,CASSHRRQGRGTEAFF